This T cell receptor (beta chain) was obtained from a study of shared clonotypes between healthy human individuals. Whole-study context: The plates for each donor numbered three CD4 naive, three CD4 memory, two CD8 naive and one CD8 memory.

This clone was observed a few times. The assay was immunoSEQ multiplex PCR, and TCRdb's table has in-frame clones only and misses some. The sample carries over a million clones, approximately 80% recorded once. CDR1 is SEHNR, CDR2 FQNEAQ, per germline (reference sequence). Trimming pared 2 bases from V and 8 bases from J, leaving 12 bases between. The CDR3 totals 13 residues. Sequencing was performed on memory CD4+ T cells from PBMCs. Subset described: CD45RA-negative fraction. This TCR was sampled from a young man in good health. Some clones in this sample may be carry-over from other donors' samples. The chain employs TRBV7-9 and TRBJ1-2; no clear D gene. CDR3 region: CASSLPGGWGYTF. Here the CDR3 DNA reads TGTGCCAGCAGCTTACCTGGCGGGTGGGGCTACACCTTC. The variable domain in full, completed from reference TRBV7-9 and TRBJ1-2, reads DTGVSQNPRHKITKRGQNVTFRCDPISEHNRLYWYRQTLGQGPEFLTYFQNEAQLEKSRLLSDRFSAERPKGSFSTLEIQRTEQGDSAMYLCASSLPGGWGYTFGSGTRLTVV.